Listed here are 24 T cell receptor beta chains from one sample, sequenced in a study of identical twins. TCRdb used MiXCR to reprocess the 5' RACE reads, holding one entry per CDR3 protein. The sample lists some 1,600,000 distinct CDR3 sequences, 32% seen once, with about 0.27% in the top ten. Source material: cord blood. The source is a newborn girl in good health.

The sample holds a few counts of this clonotype. The chain recombines TRBV11-2 with TRBJ2-5; D is possibly TRBD1 or TRBD2 (5 bases each). This CDR3 comprises 14 residues. Germline CDR1 and CDR2: SGHAT and FQNNGV. V dropped 2 bases and J dropped 0 bases, with 7 bases sitting between them. CDR3 sequence (DNA): TGTGCCAGCAGCTTAATGGGACACCAAGAGACCCAGTACTTC. As protein: CASSLMGHQETQYF. The entire variable domain, with the rest obtained from reference TRBV11-2 and TRBJ2-5, is as follows: EAGVAQSPRYKIIEKRQSVAFWCNPISGHATLYWYQQILGQGPKLLIQFQNNGVVDDSQLPKDRFSAERLKGVDSTLKIQPAKLEDSAVYLCASSLMGHQETQYFGPGTRLLVL.

This clonotype has only a few counts. This rearrangement joins TRBV6-6 to TRBJ1-6; D is unresolved. This CDR3 is built from 11 residues. The germline gives CDR1 MNHNY, CDR2 SVGAGI (reference sequence). Trimming left V 5 bases short and J 12 bases short, with 8 bases between. CDR3 sequence: CASSPDIPLHF. In DNA form, the CDR3 reads TGTGCCAGCAGTCCGGATATACCCCTCCACTTT.

The rearrangement links TRBV12-3 or TRBV12-4 to TRBJ1-1; D is uncertain. This CDR3 is built from 15 residues. V was shortened by 3 bases and J by 6 bases, with 17 bases between the two germline ends. The CDR3 coding sequence is TGTGCCAGCAGTTTTATGAAGGAAGCTAAATCTGAAGCTTTCTTT. Translating it yields CASSFMKEAKSEAFF.

This clonotype has more than one count but fewer than ten. The genes are TRBV7-9 and TRBJ2-2; 9 bases fit TRBD2. Trimming took 5 bases from V and 5 from J; bases not matched to a gene: 6. Germline CDR1 reads SEHNR; CDR2 reads FQNEAQ (reference sequence). There are 15 residues in the CDR3. In DNA form, the CDR3 reads TGTGCCAGCAGCCACACTAGCGGGCCGACCGGGGAGCTGTTTTTT. Encoded protein: CASSHTSGPTGELFF.

This rearrangement joins TRBV10-3 to TRBJ2-7; TRBD2 matches at 7 bases. From germline, CDR1 is ENHRY and CDR2 SYGVKD. There are 13 residues in the CDR3. With V trimmed by 6 bases and J by 3 bases, 5 bases remained unmatched. The CDR3 sequence: CAIRAPGGYEQYF. CDR3 coding DNA: TGTGCCATCAGGGCACCGGGGGGCTACGAGCAGTACTTC.

This sequence joins TRBV7-9 and TRBJ2-2, with D tentatively TRBD2 (7 bases). Looked up from germline, CDR1 is SEHNR and CDR2 is FQNEAQ (reference sequence). The V and J ends lost 5 bases and 1 base respectively, with 14 bases between them. This CDR3 has 16 amino acids. CDR3 nucleotide sequence: TGTGCCAGCAGCCCCTACAGGGAGGGGAACACCGGGGAGCTGTTTTTT. Its translation: CASSPYREGNTGELFF.

With regard to this clonotype: A much larger clone lies a single base off, so this may be a read error. V and J are TRBV28 and TRBJ2-1; D unresolved. TRBJ2-7 explains the end of the DNA better; the J call may be wrong. This CDR3 region has 17 residues. Germline CDR1 and CDR2: MDHEN and SYDVKM. The CDR3 bases are TGTGCCAGCAGTTCAACCTCCCTTTTTAGCTCCTACAATGAGCAGTACTTC. It encodes CASSSTSLFSSYNEQYF.

This clonotype occurred many times. In DNA, the CDR3 is TGTGCCAGCAGTTTCGGGCTAGCGGGGGGTAACGAGCAGTACTTC. Translating gives CASSFGLAGGNEQYF. V is TRBV12-3 or TRBV12-4 and J is TRBJ2-7, with TRBD2 matching 11 bases. V was pared by 3 bases and J by 5 bases, with 6 bases of the junction left unmatched. There are 15 residues in the CDR3.

This clonotype turned up a few times. This chain uses TRBV9 with TRBJ1-5; possibly TRBD1 for D (5 bases). This CDR3 spans 14 amino acids. In germline, CDR1 is SGDLS, CDR2 YYNGEE. Deletions cut 0 bases from V and 5 bases from J, with 9 bases between. The CDR3 nucleotides are TGTGCCAGCAGCGTAGGACAGACGGATCAGCCCCAGCATTTT. Residues: CASSVGQTDQPQHF.

The V gene is TRBV28, the J gene TRBJ2-4, with 15 bases aligning to TRBD2. The end of the DNA is better explained by TRBJ2-7, so the J call may be wrong. Germline CDR1 is MDHEN and CDR2 is SYDVKM. The CDR3 runs to 20 residues. The CDR3: CASSLCWPGLAGGNGYEQYF. The CDR3 region has the DNA TGTGCCAGCAGTTTATGCTGGCCGGGACTAGCGGGAGGTAACGGCTACGAGCAGTACTTC.

The chain has TRBV27 and TRBJ2-4; TRBD2 matches 9 bases. The DNA end favors TRBJ2-7, so the J call may be wrong. The germline CDR1 and CDR2 sequences are MNHEY and SMNVEV (reference sequence). This CDR3 contains 16 residues. The CDR3 bases are TGTGCCAGCAGTTCACGTGTGGGGACTAGCATCGGCGAGCAGTACTTC. The encoded protein is CASSSRVGTSIGEQYF.

J is TRBJ2-5 and V is TRBV20-1; D is ambiguous. There are 13 residues in the CDR3. Germline CDR1 reads DFQATT; CDR2 reads SNEGSKA (reference sequence). Trimming left V 3 bases short and J 11 bases short, with 19 bases between. The CDR3 sequence: CSASYTLSNEQYF. The DNA of the CDR3 is TGCAGTGCTAGCTACACTCTCTCCAATGAGCAGTACTTC.

The chain couples TRBV7-9 to TRBJ1-5; D uncertain. Trimming pared 5 bases from V and 0 bases from J, leaving 17 bases between. The CDR3 has 17 residues. Germline V lookup: CDR1 SEHNR, CDR2 FQNEAQ (reference sequence). The CDR3 DNA reads as TGTGCCAGCAGCCCCTTGTTCTCGGCAGGTAGCAATCAGCCCCAGCATTTT. Protein: CASSPLFSAGSNQPQHF.

This clonotype appeared a few times. The V gene is TRBV4-1, the J gene TRBJ2-7; TRBD2 matches at 11 bases. Germline trimming cut 4 bases from V and 0 bases from J; bases unmatched to any gene: 5. The germline V gene has CDR1 MGHRA and CDR2 YSYEKL. There are 16 residues in the CDR3. Here the CDR3 reads CASSPGLAGFSYEQYF. CDR3 nucleotide sequence: TGCGCCAGCAGCCCCGGACTAGCGGGCTTCTCCTACGAGCAGTACTTC.

The rearrangement joins TRBV20-1 to TRBJ2-3, with 9 bases that match TRBD2. This CDR3 region has 15 residues. V was clipped by 6 bases and J by 0 bases; unmatched bases: 7. Germline V lookup: CDR1 DFQATT, CDR2 SNEGSKA (reference sequence). CDR3 DNA sequence: TGCAGTGCGCAGACTAGCGGTATTAGCACAGATACGCAGTATTTT. Translation: CSAQTSGISTDTQYF.

This chain links TRBV20-1 with TRBJ2-7, with D possibly matching TRBD2 (6 bases). This CDR3 region has 20 residues. Deletions cut 5 bases from V and 7 bases from J, with 39 bases between. Germline V gives CDR1 DFQATT, CDR2 SNEGSKA (reference sequence). The DNA of the CDR3 is TGCAGTGCTTCGGCTAGTTACGGGGTTCGGGAGAAAACTCTTGACAATGAGCAGTACTTC. Translated: CSASASYGVREKTLDNEQYF.

The V call is TRBV6-5, the J call TRBJ2-5; D tentatively fits TRBD1 or TRBD2 (6 bases each). Germline CDR1 and CDR2: MNHEY and SVGAGI. V was clipped by 7 bases and J by 11 bases, with 26 bases between them. The CDR3 extends over 15 amino acids. The chain's CDR3 is CASTTSGAFGEEQYF. CDR3 bases: TGTGCCAGCACCACATCGGGGGCATTCGGGGAGGAGCAGTACTTC.

This clonotype appeared a few times. This clone may be a read error of a much larger clone one base away. The V call is TRBV12-3 or TRBV12-4, the J call TRBJ2-7; 7 nucleotides align to TRBD1. After removal of 5 bases from V and 2 bases from J, the junction contained 6 bases not matched to a gene. This CDR3 region has 14 residues. The chain's CDR3 is CASSPGTEAYEQYF. The CDR3 nucleotides are TGTGCCAGCAGTCCCGGGACAGAGGCCTACGAGCAGTACTTC.

This clonotype was detected a few times. The chain recombines TRBV25-1 with TRBJ1-6; a possible D gene is TRBD1 (5 bases). The CDR3 runs to 13 residues. Germline V gene data show CDR1 as MGHDK and CDR2 as SYGVNS. Trimming took off 2 bases at V and 7 bases at J, with 6 bases between the two ends. The CDR3 loop reads CASSEGANSPLHF. The CDR3, as DNA: TGTGCCAGCAGTGAAGGGGCAAATTCACCCCTCCACTTT.

Concerning this clonotype: Possible read error: a much larger clone is one base away. The chain has TRBV6-6 and TRBJ1-2; D gene uncertain. The CDR3 totals 12 residues. Germline V gene sequence: CDR1 MNHNY, CDR2 SVGAGI (reference sequence). V shed 6 bases and J shed 4 bases, with 9 bases lying between them. Here the CDR3 DNA reads TGTGCCAGCAGGAAGGATACCTATGGCTACACCTTC. Residues: CASRKDTYGYTF.

This clonotype was detected a few times. The chain couples TRBV3-1 to TRBJ2-7, with TRBD2 matching 9 bases. With V trimmed by 3 bases and J by 4 bases, 7 bases remained unmatched. Looked up from germline, CDR1 is LGHDT and CDR2 is YNNKEL (reference sequence). This CDR3 contains 15 residues. CDR3 sequence: CASSHVTSGNYEQYF. CDR3 bases: TGTGCCAGCAGCCATGTGACTAGCGGTAATTACGAGCAGTACTTC.

The chain has TRBV29-1 and TRBJ1-5; 8 nucleotides line up with TRBD1. The CDR3 sequence is 14 residues long. With V trimmed by 4 bases and J by 5 bases, 7 bases remained unmatched. CDR1 is SQVTM and CDR2 is ANQGSEA in the germline V gene. CDR3 protein: CSVAAGGADQPQHF. In DNA form, the CDR3 reads TGCAGCGTTGCCGCAGGGGGCGCGGATCAGCCCCAGCATTTT. The full variable domain, its missing parts supplied by reference TRBV29-1 and TRBJ1-5, is SAVISQKPSRDICQRGTSLTIQCQVDSQVTMMFWYRQQPGQSLTLIATANQGSEATYESGFVIDKFPISRPNLTFSTLTVSNMSPEDSSIYLCSVAAGGADQPQHFGDGTRLSIL.

This chain's CDR3 is CATSRPTSELYF. The CDR3 nucleotides read TGTGCCACCAGCAGACCGACTAGCGAGCTGTATTTT. The chain carries TRBV15 and TRBJ2-3; TRBD2 matches 8 bases. Trimming removed 2 bases from V and 14 bases from J; junction bases left unmatched: 6. Germline loops: CDR1 LNHNV, CDR2 YYDKDF (reference sequence). This CDR3 spans 12 amino acids. Based on the CDR3 plus reference TRBV15 and TRBJ2-3, the full variable domain is DAMVIQNPRYQVTQFGKPVTLSCSQTLNHNVMYWYQQKSSQAPKLLFHYYDKDFNNEADTPDNFQSRRPNTSFCFLDIRSPGLGDTAMYLCATSRPTSELYFGPGTRLTVL.

This clonotype has just a few counts. The chain has TRBV25-1 and TRBJ1-2, with 10 positions matching TRBD1. Germline CDR1 and CDR2: MGHDK and SYGVNS. The CDR3 is 17 residues long. Trimming removed 5 bases from V and 2 bases from J; junction bases left unmatched: 11. CDR3 coding DNA: TGTGCCAGCAGTCCCCTGGGACAGGGGATCCTAAACTATGGCTACACCTTC. This translates into CASSPLGQGILNYGYTF.